Following are 26 T cell receptor beta chains from one sample sequenced in a study of T cells in Graves' hyperthyroidism and ophthalmopathy. Authors of the study amplified TCR beta CDR3 regions from RNA transcripts. A first-round RT-PCR of the TCR CDR3 used the HTBI primer set. TCRdb reprocessed the multiplex PCR reads with MiXCR, giving one entry per CDR3 protein. In the table there are a few hundred thousand distinct CDR3 sequences, about 13% of which are singletons. The sequenced sample was blood. These receptors all stem from a young woman with Graves' hyperthyroidism.

This clonotype was recorded many times. Here the CDR3 DNA reads TGTGCCAGCAGCTGGGGCCCGGGGGGGAACACTGAAGCTTTCTTT. Amino acids: CASSWGPGGNTEAFF. The chain employs TRBV5-5 and TRBJ1-1; tentative D call: TRBD1 (5 bases). The CDR3 totals 15 residues. The germline CDR1 and CDR2 sequences are SGHKS and YYEKEE (reference sequence). V gave up 3 bases and J gave up 1 base, with 13 bases separating them. Complete variable domain (other parts from reference TRBV5-5 and TRBJ1-1): DAGVTQSPTHLIKTRGQQVTLRCSPISGHKSVSWYQQVLGQGPQFIFQYYEKEERGRGNFPDRFSARQFPNYSSELNVNALLLGDSALYLCASSWGPGGNTEAFFGQGTRLTVV.

The chain uses TRBV10-3 and TRBJ2-1, with no clear D. Looked up from germline, CDR1 is ENHRY and CDR2 is SYGVKD. The V and J ends lost 3 bases and 8 bases respectively, with 11 bases between them. The CDR3 sequence is 13 residues long. The CDR3 reads CAISDGPEDEQFF. CDR3 sequence (DNA): TGTGCCATCAGTGACGGACCTGAAGATGAGCAGTTCTTC.

There are many counts of this clonotype. The chain joins TRBV2 to TRBJ2-7, with unresolved D. The CDR3 extends over 14 amino acids. The germline V gene has CDR1 SNHLY and CDR2 FYNNEI. V gave up 4 bases and J gave up 2 bases, with 12 bases separating them. This CDR3 is CASSAGSLTYEQYF. The CDR3 DNA sequence: TGTGCCAGCAGTGCCGGCAGCTTAACCTACGAGCAGTACTTC.

This clonotype was seen a single time. This chain joins TRBV29-1 and TRBJ1-1, with D possibly being TRBD1 (5 bases). From germline, CDR1 is SQVTM and CDR2 ANQGSEA. This CDR3 region has 14 residues. V was clipped by 6 bases and J by 1 base, with 15 bases between them. CDR3 sequence reads: CSVNRKLENTEAFF. CDR3 nucleotides: TGCAGCGTAAACAGGAAACTCGAGAACACTGAAGCTTTCTTT.

The table lists this clonotype with many counts. CDR3 amino acids: CASSQPEGVAEAFF. CDR3 sequence (DNA): TGTGCCAGTAGTCAACCGGAGGGAGTGGCTGAAGCTTTCTTT. The genes are TRBV19 and TRBJ1-1; D gene unclear. Between the trimmed V and J ends, which lost 5 bases and 6 bases, there was a span of 16 bases. The CDR3 sequence is 14 residues long. CDR1 and CDR2 from the germline V gene are LNHDA and SQIVND (reference sequence).

This clonotype was found many times. The V call is TRBV20-1, the J call TRBJ2-1; 9 positions match TRBD2. The CDR3 consists of 15 residues. Germline V lookup: CDR1 DFQATT, CDR2 SNEGSKA (reference sequence). V lost 1 base and J lost 7; bases outside the gene matches: 8. CDR3 region: CSARGIAGDINEQFF. The CDR3, as DNA: TGCAGTGCTAGAGGGATAGCGGGAGACATAAATGAGCAGTTCTTC.

This clonotype was observed a handful of times. The chain links TRBV29-1 to TRBJ1-2; no definite D call. The CDR3 runs to 12 residues. V was cut by 6 bases and J by 4 bases, with 12 bases left in between. In germline, CDR1 is SQVTM, CDR2 ANQGSEA. The CDR3 coding sequence is TGCAGCGTACATGACGGACTCTATGGCTACACCTTC. Its translation: CSVHDGLYGYTF.

Many counts were recorded for this clonotype. V usage is TRBV2 and J usage is TRBJ2-3, with a tentative D call TRBD2 (5 bases). The V gene's germline CDR1 is SNHLY and CDR2 FYNNEI. Trimming left V 7 bases short and J 3 bases short, with 20 bases between. This CDR3 comprises 16 residues. The CDR3 DNA is TGTGCCAGCATAACCCCCAGCGGAGTTGCGACAGATACGCAGTATTTT. Translation gives CASITPSGVATDTQYF.

As concerns this clonotype: A much bigger clone sits one base away, suggesting this may be a read error. The genes are TRBV5-1 and TRBJ1-6, with a weak D call TRBD1 (6 bases). CDR1 is SGHRS and CDR2 is YFSETQ in the germline V gene. The CDR3 runs 14 residues. CDR3 in DNA: TGCGCCAGCAGCCTTGACAGGAAGAATTCAGCCCTCCACTTT. Encoded protein: CASSLDRKNSALHF.

The chain combines TRBV5-1 with TRBJ1-4; TRBD1 matches at 10 bases. Germline loops: CDR1 SGHRS, CDR2 YFSETQ. The junction had 5 bases not matched to a gene; V was cut back by 0 bases and J by 0 bases. The CDR3 extends over 18 amino acids. The CDR3 is CASSLGSGQGPTNEKLFF. As DNA, the CDR3 is TGCGCCAGCAGCTTGGGGTCGGGACAGGGGCCAACTAATGAAAAACTGTTTTTT.

This clonotype was recorded many times. The rearrangement joins TRBV5-6 to TRBJ2-3; 7 bases are shared with TRBD2. The CDR3 loop spans 12 amino acids. Germline CDR1 and CDR2: SGHDT and YYEEEE. V lost 5 bases to trimming and J lost 3 bases; unmatched junction nucleotides: 0. CDR3 DNA sequence: TGTGCCAGCAGACTAGCGACAGATACGCAGTATTTT. It codes for CASRLATDTQYF.

Ten or more counts support this clonotype. The chain combines TRBV11-2 with TRBJ2-7, with D hard to call. CDR3 length: 14 residues. Trimming pared 5 bases from V and 0 bases from J, leaving 11 bases between. Germline CDR1 is SGHAT and CDR2 is FQNNGV. This CDR3 is CASSPWAHSYEQYF. As DNA, the CDR3 is TGTGCCAGCAGCCCCTGGGCCCACTCCTACGAGCAGTACTTC.

This clonotype was seen at least ten times. The CDR3 reads CASSDWENTGELFF. CDR3 sequence (DNA): TGTGCCAGCAGTGACTGGGAGAACACCGGGGAGCTGTTTTTT. V and J are TRBV6-1 and TRBJ2-2; no clear D. CDR1 and CDR2 from the germline V gene are MNHNS and SASEGT. The CDR3 runs to 14 residues. The V end was cut by 3 bases, the J end by 1 base, with 6 bases between.

This clonotype was seen ten or more times. This chain connects TRBV20-1 to TRBJ2-1, with D maybe TRBD1 (5 bases). Germline V gives CDR1 DFQATT, CDR2 SNEGSKA (reference sequence). This CDR3 region has 13 residues. Trimming stripped 3 bases from V and 5 bases from J, with 11 bases between. CDR3 nucleotide sequence: TGCAGTGCTAGTTCCGAAGGGGACAATGAGCAGTTCTTC. Encoded protein: CSASSEGDNEQFF.

This clonotype turned up a few times. The chain has TRBV6-1 and TRBJ1-1, with D hard to call. There are 13 residues in the CDR3. Trimming cost V 6 bases and J 1 base, with 9 bases left between them. CDR1 is MNHNS and CDR2 is SASEGT in the germline V gene. CDR3 coding DNA: TGTGCCAGCAGCGACGGGCCGAACACTGAAGCTTTCTTT. Translated: CASSDGPNTEAFF.

This clonotype has ten or more counts. This chain links TRBV7-2 with TRBJ2-7; no clear D. CDR1 is SGHTA, CDR2 FQGNSA, per germline. V was pared by 1 base and J by 5 bases, with 15 bases between. The CDR3 covers 15 residues. The CDR3 reads CASSLVNGLWNEQYF. CDR3 nucleotides: TGTGCCAGCAGCTTAGTAAACGGGTTATGGAACGAGCAGTACTTC.

This clonotype was observed a handful of times. The chain is built from TRBV29-1 and TRBJ2-1, with TRBD2 identical over 8 bases. With 5 bases clipped from V and 5 bases from J, the junction kept 11 bases outside the gene matches. The CDR3 totals 15 residues. Germline-derived CDR1 and CDR2 are SQVTM and ANQGSEA. This CDR3 reads CSVRKVGRADNEQFF. In DNA, the CDR3 is TGCAGCGTTCGAAAGGTCGGGAGGGCCGACAATGAGCAGTTCTTC.

This clonotype was recorded at least ten times. The chain links TRBV5-1 to TRBJ2-2; weak D call: TRBD2 (5 bases). Germline V gene sequence: CDR1 SGHRS, CDR2 YFSETQ. The CDR3 is 16 amino acids. V was cut by 5 bases and J by 6 bases, with 20 bases left in between. CDR3 residues: CASSLISGNGAGELFF. CDR3 DNA: TGCGCCAGCAGTCTGATCTCAGGAAACGGGGCCGGGGAGCTGTTTTTT.

This clonotype was found many times. V and J are TRBV5-8 and TRBJ1-5; 8 bases line up with TRBD1. Germline CDR1 and CDR2: SGHTS and YDEGEE. The CDR3 is made up of 15 amino acids. With 0 bases clipped from V and 3 bases from J, the junction kept 2 bases outside the gene matches. The CDR3 region is CASSLGQGTNQPQHF. In nucleotides, the CDR3 is TGTGCCAGCAGCTTGGGACAGGGGACCAATCAGCCCCAGCATTTT.

V usage is TRBV9 and J usage is TRBJ2-2; 8 bases fit TRBD2. CDR1 is SGDLS, CDR2 YYNGEE, per germline. The V and J ends lost 3 bases and 1 base, in that order; junction bases with no gene match: 5. CDR3 length equals 16 residues. CDR3 residues: CASSEGTRGNTGELFF. The CDR3 DNA is TGTGCCAGCAGCGAAGGGACTAGGGGGAACACCGGGGAGCTGTTTTTT.

This clonotype was found many times. The junction departs from germline at one end; a sequencing error may be responsible. For the CDR3, the DNA is TGTGCTAGCAGCTTACAGCCTAGCGGGGTCACCGGGGAGCTGTTTTTT. Translated: CASSLQPSGVTGELFF. The rearrangement links TRBV7-7 to TRBJ2-2; the match to TRBD2 covers 9 bases. Germline V CDR1 and CDR2: SSHAT, FNYEAQ (reference sequence). The CDR3 length is 16 residues.

This clonotype came up many times. The V and J genes are TRBV12-3 or TRBV12-4 and TRBJ2-7; 10 bases are shared with TRBD2. The V gene end was trimmed by 6 bases and the J gene end by 2 bases; junction bases not matched to a gene: 13. There are 17 residues in the CDR3. In DNA form, the CDR3 reads TGTGCCAGCAGCCGGATGATGAGCGGGAGGGCCCCCTACGAGCAGTACTTC. It translates to CASSRMMSGRAPYEQYF.

This clonotype was seen a few times. The chain couples TRBV20-1 to TRBJ2-2, with TRBD2 matching over 11 bases. V shed 6 bases and J 5 bases; nucleotides not matched to a gene: 5. Looked up from germline, CDR1 is DFQATT and CDR2 is SNEGSKA (reference sequence). The CDR3 is made up of 14 amino acids. In DNA form, the CDR3 reads TGCAGTGCCGAAACTAGCGGGAGAACCGGGGAGCTGTTTTTT. Its protein is CSAETSGRTGELFF.

This clonotype was detected many times. The V call is TRBV3-1, the J call TRBJ1-5, with D unclear. The CDR3 sequence is 13 residues long. Deletions cut 8 bases from V and 3 bases from J, with 11 bases between. Germline lookup yields CDR1 LGHDT and CDR2 YNNKEL (reference sequence). Here the CDR3 DNA reads TGTGCCAGCGGGTGGAGCTCCAATCAGCCCCAGCATTTT. It encodes CASGWSSNQPQHF. The entire variable domain, with the rest obtained from reference TRBV3-1 and TRBJ1-5, is as follows: DTAVSQTPKYLVTQMGNDKSIKCEQNLGHDTMYWYKQDSKKFLKIMFSYNNKELIINETVPNRFSPKSPDKAHLNLHINSLELGDSAVYFCASGWSSNQPQHFGDGTRLSIL.

This clonotype occurred many times. CDR3 bases: TGTGCCAGCAGTACACTCAGGCAGCCCCAGCATTTT. Translated: CASSTLRQPQHF. The chain uses TRBV12-3 or TRBV12-4 and TRBJ1-5; D uncertain. This CDR3 has 12 residues. V was clipped by 5 bases and J by 7 bases, with 9 bases between them.

This clonotype was detected a few times. CDR3 residues: CSVGGRNTEAFF. The CDR3 nucleotides read TGCAGCGTTGGAGGGCGGAACACTGAAGCTTTCTTT. The chain recombines TRBV29-1 with TRBJ1-1; no definite D call. The V gene lost 4 bases and the J gene lost 1 base, with 7 bases spanning the gap. CDR1 is SQVTM and CDR2 is ANQGSEA in the germline V gene. The length of the CDR3 is 12 residues.